This is a list of T cell receptor beta chains from one sample in a study of beta chain features in type 1 diabetes. Using immunoSEQ multiplex PCR, the repertoire was profiled, and TCRdb retains in-frame clones only, with some absent. The sample holds some 660,000 clones, over 11% seen once. Sequenced input: naive CD4+ T cells from blood. All receptors derive from a man aged 18-30 years with type 1 diabetes. CDR3s include the opening cysteine and the closing phenylalanine or tryptophan. A D gene is named only where the DNA matches it firmly. Rows give clone size only sometimes, using once, few, many, or a class for an expanded clone.

NA	NA	TRBV9	TRBJ2-3	CASSVGVIPGTDTQYF	TGTGCCAGCAGCGTAGGGGTCATCCCCGGCACAGATACGCAGTATTTT
few	NA	TRBV28	TRBJ1-6	CATSDMINSPLHF	TGTGCCACCTCCGACATGATCAATTCACCCCTCCACTTT
few	NA	TRBV7-2	TRBJ2-5	CASSLQGTQETQYF	TGTGCCAGCAGCTTACAGGGCACTCAAGAGACCCAGTACTTC
NA	NA	TRBV9	TRBJ2-2	CASSVAGRANTGELFF	TGTGCCAGCAGCGTAGCCGGGCGTGCGAACACCGGGGAGCTGTTTTTT
few	NA	TRBV5-4	TRBJ2-7	CASSLEVGEQYF	TGTGCCAGCAGCTTGGAGGTGGGAGAGCAGTACTTC
NA	TRBD1	TRBV7-3	TRBJ1-6	CASSLDRANSPLHF	TGTGCCAGCAGCTTAGACAGGGCGAATTCACCCCTCCACTTT
NA	NA	TRBV30	TRBJ2-6	CAYPLGSGANVLTF	TGTGCCTACCCTCTGGGCTCTGGGGCCAACGTCCTGACTTTC
few	TRBD1	TRBV29-1	TRBJ1-5	CSARQGDGQPQHF	TGCAGCGCCCGACAGGGAGACGGACAGCCCCAGCATTTT
NA	TRBD1	TRBV2	TRBJ2-7	CASNPGQAHGEQYF	TGTGCCAGCAATCCGGGACAGGCGCATGGGGAGCAGTACTTC
NA	NA	TRBV29-1	TRBJ1-1	CSVDILRDTEAFF	TGCAGCGTTGACATCCTCCGGGACACTGAAGCTTTCTTT
NA	TRBD2	TRBV7-2	TRBJ2-7	CASSQKAVVAGGPTYEQYF	TGTGCCAGCAGCCAGAAAGCGGTGGTAGCGGGAGGCCCCACCTACGAGCAGTACTTC
NA	TRBD1	TRBV5-1	TRBJ2-2	CASSLTMDRGIGELFF	TGCGCCAGCAGCTTGACTATGGACAGGGGGATCGGGGAGCTGTTTTTT
few	NA	TRBV7-9	TRBJ1-4	CASSLSTEKLFF	TGTGCCAGCAGCTTAAGCACCGAAAAACTGTTTTTT
NA	NA	TRBV9	TRBJ2-7	CASSVGQGRYEQYF	TGTGCCAGCAGCGTAGGGCAGGGGCGCTACGAGCAGTACTTC
few	TRBD2	TRBV6-6	TRBJ2-7	CAITRGGSSYEQYF	TGTGCGATCACAAGAGGCGGGAGCTCCTACGAGCAGTACTTC
few	NA	TRBV7-9	TRBJ2-5	CASSRNQETQYF	TGTGCCAGCAGCCGGAACCAAGAGACCCAGTACTTC
few	NA	TRBV5-1	TRBJ2-5	CASRSGPNSVETQYF	TGCGCCAGCAGATCCGGGCCTAACTCCGTCGAGACCCAGTACTTC
NA	NA	TRBV30	TRBJ2-7	CAWRGIGEQYF	TGTGCCTGGAGGGGGATTGGCGAGCAGTACTTC
NA	NA	TRBV11-1	TRBJ2-6	CASSPRGSGANVLTF	TGTGCCAGCAGCCCACGGGGATCTGGGGCCAACGTCCTGACTTTC
few	TRBD2	TRBV12-5	TRBJ2-5	CASGLGLAGVGETQYF	TGTGCTAGTGGTTTGGGGCTAGCGGGAGTAGGAGAGACCCAGTACTTC
few	NA	TRBV5-1	TRBJ2-7	CASSLESRDYEQYF	TGCGCCAGCAGCTTGGAGTCGCGGGACTACGAGCAGTACTTC
few	NA	TRBV30	TRBJ1-3	CAWSVQAALYF	TGTGCCTGGAGTGTCCAGGCAGCTTTATATTTT
NA	NA	TRBV6-5	TRBJ2-1	CASSYQAGQGDEQFF	TGTGCCAGCAGTTACCAAGCTGGGCAGGGCGATGAGCAGTTCTTC
NA	TRBD2	TRBV10-3	TRBJ2-3	CAITPSGAVTDTQYF	TGTGCCATCACCCCGAGCGGGGCAGTCACAGATACGCAGTATTTT
few	NA	TRBV21-1	TRBJ1-5	CASSKDGGVAQPQHF	TGTGCCAGCAGCAAGGACGGAGGGGTAGCGCAGCCCCAGCATTTT
NA	NA	TRBV5-6	TRBJ1-1	CASSLDLNTEAFF	TGTGCCAGCAGCTTGGACCTGAACACTGAAGCTTTCTTT
NA	TRBD2	TRBV27	TRBJ2-7	CASSPKTSANSYEQYF	TGTGCCAGCAGTCCGAAGACTAGCGCGAACTCCTACGAGCAGTACTTC
few	NA	TRBV18	TRBJ2-3	CASSPGILGQDTQYF	TGTGCCAGCTCACCAGGGATTTTAGGGCAAGATACGCAGTATTTT
NA	NA	TRBV19	TRBJ2-7	CASSLQRSYEQYF	TGTGCCAGTAGTCTACAACGTTCCTACGAGCAGTACTTC
NA	NA	TRBV14	TRBJ1-2	CASSQRGANYGYTF	TGTGCCAGCAGCCAGCGGGGAGCTAACTATGGCTACACCTTC
few	NA	TRBV11-1	TRBJ2-7	CASSLAGTDEQYF	TGTGCCAGCAGCTTAGCGGGGACGGACGAGCAGTACTTC
NA	NA	TRBV9	TRBJ1-1	CASPEGQTNTEAFF	TGTGCCAGCCCGGAGGGGCAGACTAACACTGAAGCTTTCTTT
few	NA	TRBV30	TRBJ2-6	CGGSSGANVLTF	TGTGGGGGGAGCTCTGGGGCCAACGTCCTGACTTTC
NA	NA	TRBV7-2	TRBJ2-3	CASSPRSDTQYF	TGTGCCAGCAGCCCCAGGTCAGATACGCAGTATTTT
few	NA	TRBV30	TRBJ1-2	CAWSVGAYGYTF	TGTGCCTGGAGTGTTGGGGCGTATGGCTACACCTTC
few	NA	TRBV29-1	TRBJ1-5	CSVMQDNSNQPQHF	TGCAGCGTTATGCAGGACAATAGCAATCAGCCCCAGCATTTT
once	TRBD2	TRBV6-7	TRBJ2-3	CASSGLAGASTDTQYF	TGTGCCAGCAGTGGACTAGCGGGAGCAAGCACAGATACGCAGTATTTT
NA	NA	TRBV5-1	TRBJ2-3	CASSLVSTDTQYF	TGCGCCAGCAGCTTGGTGAGCACAGATACGCAGTATTTT
few	NA	TRBV29-1	TRBJ1-2	CSAGLLDGYTF	TGCAGCGCAGGGCTTTTGGATGGCTACACCTTC
NA	NA	TRBV7-9	TRBJ1-2	CATPHMDEGYTF	TGTGCCACCCCACACATGGACGAGGGCTACACCTTC
NA	TRBD1	TRBV2	TRBJ1-1	CASSVGQGASEAFF	TGTGCCAGCAGTGTGGGACAGGGGGCTTCTGAAGCTTTCTTT
few	NA	TRBV9	TRBJ2-2	CASSVDRANTGELFF	TGTGCCAGCAGCGTAGACAGGGCTAACACCGGGGAGCTGTTTTTT
few	NA	TRBV15	TRBJ1-1	CATSRARSMNTEAFF	TGTGCCACCAGCAGGGCCCGTAGCATGAACACTGAAGCTTTCTTT
few	NA	TRBV19	TRBJ1-1	CASRTLGGGFTEAFF	TGTGCCAGTAGAACCCTCGGGGGTGGGTTTACTGAAGCTTTCTTT
few	NA	TRBV11-2	TRBJ1-2	CASSLEVGSFYGYTF	TGTGCCAGCAGCTTAGAGGTTGGCAGTTTCTATGGCTACACCTTC
few	NA	TRBV10-3	TRBJ1-4	CAITAGVHEKLFF	TGTGCCATCACGGCAGGGGTGCATGAAAAACTGTTTTTT
NA	TRBD1	TRBV7-2	TRBJ2-3	CASSGQGVSADTQYF	TGTGCCAGCAGTGGGCAGGGGGTAAGCGCAGATACGCAGTATTTT
NA	NA	TRBV2	TRBJ2-1	CASSLDVTSYNEQFF	TGTGCCAGCAGTTTGGACGTAACCTCCTACAATGAGCAGTTCTTC
NA	TRBD1	TRBV7-2	TRBJ2-5	CASSPAGTGGAETQYF	TGTGCCAGCAGCCCAGCCGGGACAGGGGGCGCAGAGACCCAGTACTTC